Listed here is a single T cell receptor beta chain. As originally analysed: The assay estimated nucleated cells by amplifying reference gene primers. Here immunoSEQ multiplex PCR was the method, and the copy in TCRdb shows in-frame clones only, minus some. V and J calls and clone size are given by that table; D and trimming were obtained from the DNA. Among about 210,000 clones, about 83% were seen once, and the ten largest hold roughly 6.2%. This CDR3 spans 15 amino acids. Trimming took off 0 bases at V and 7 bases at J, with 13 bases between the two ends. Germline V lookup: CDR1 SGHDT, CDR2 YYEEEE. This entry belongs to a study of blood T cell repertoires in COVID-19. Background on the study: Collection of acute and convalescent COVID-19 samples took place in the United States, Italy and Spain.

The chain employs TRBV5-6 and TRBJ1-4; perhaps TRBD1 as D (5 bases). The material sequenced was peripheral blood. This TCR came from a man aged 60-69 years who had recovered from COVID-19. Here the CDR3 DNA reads TGTGCCAGCAGCTTGGCGATAGGGGTCAGTGAAAAACTGTTTTTT. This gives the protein CASSLAIGVSEKLFF.